This T cell receptor (beta chain) was captured in a study of beta chain features in type 1 diabetes. Across the whole study: All of the samples together had over 90 million sorted cells examined. Study findings and constraints: The study found moderately but significantly shorter TCRB CDR3s in all four CD4+ subsets of Type 1 diabetes patients.

The study reverse transcribed the entire isolated RNA, so it sequenced expressed TCRB transcripts. Read counts averaged around 3.6 million for samples of naive, central memory and regulatory T cells. Some clones are missing from TCRdb's copy, which holds only in-frame ones; the method was immunoSEQ multiplex PCR. The sample has about 740,000 clones; roughly an eighth are singletons. The CDR3 totals 12 residues. CDR1 is SNHLY and CDR2 is FYNNEI in the germline V gene. V shed 7 bases and J shed 7 bases, with 11 bases lying between them. This clone was observed a handful of times. Its antigen is not known.

The receptor's source is a man aged 18 to 30 with type 1 diabetes. The chain employs TRBV2 and TRBJ2-1; no definite D call. The sequencing sample was made of naive CD4+ T cells from blood. The CDR3 DNA sequence: TGTGCCAGCACCCCAACCCCGAATGAGCAGTTCTTC. This sequence encodes CASTPTPNEQFF.